Below, 20 T cell receptor beta chains from the same sample are listed, as sequenced in a study of cytomegalovirus exposure and HLA in healthy donors (dated by TCRdb to the late 2010s). Receptor amplification or capture employed the immunoSEQ multiplex PCR assay. For the multiplex PCR, a mixture combining 60 forward primers for TCR Vbeta segments and 13 reverse primers for TCR Jbeta segments was used. TCRdb stores this immuneACCESS table with in-frame sequences only. Part of the clones is absent; in the studies checked, under half of the shortfall reflects unresolved V genes, and no reason is known for the rest. The sample has about 130,000 clones on record, under 20% of them singletons. 2.5% to 3% of the sample lies in the top ten. Source material: PBMCs. The receptors derive from a female donor in good health and CMV-seropositive.

This sequence joins TRBV5-1 and TRBJ1-3; weak D call: TRBD1 (6 bases). CDR1 and CDR2 from the germline V gene are SGHRS and YFSETQ. The CDR3 runs to 15 residues. The V end lost 3 bases, the J end lost 2 bases, and 12 bases lay between the germline ends. CDR3 sequence: CASSSEDSPGNTIYF. CDR3 nucleotides: TGCGCCAGCAGCTCGGAGGACAGTCCTGGAAACACCATATATTTT.

This chain joins TRBV4-2 and TRBJ2-3; D ambiguous. Trimming stripped 5 bases from V and 2 bases from J, with 5 bases between. The CDR3 is made up of 12 amino acids. The germline CDR1 and CDR2 sequences are LGHNA and YNFKEQ. In nucleotides, the CDR3 is TGTGCCAGCAGCTCAAACACAGATACGCAGTATTTT. This encodes CASSSNTDTQYF.

This clone was seen a few times. This sequence joins TRBV15 and TRBJ2-5; D is unclear. V lost 0 bases, J lost 1 base, and 15 bases lay in between. There are 17 residues in the CDR3. Germline loops: CDR1 LNHNV, CDR2 YYDKDF (reference sequence). The DNA for the CDR3 is TGTGCCACCAGCAGAGATCATTGGAACGGGTCCCAAGAGACCCAGTACTTC. Translated, it gives CATSRDHWNGSQETQYF.

This chain joins TRBV7-9 and TRBJ1-5; D unresolved. The CDR3 is 14 amino acids. Trimming took 4 bases from V and 4 from J, leaving 11 bases between them. Germline V gene lookup returns CDR1 SEHNR and CDR2 FQNEAQ (reference sequence). The CDR3 protein is CASSSSMLNQPQHF. CDR3 nucleotide sequence: TGTGCCAGCAGCTCTAGTATGCTGAATCAGCCCCAGCATTTT.

This clone has a handful of counts. The chain links TRBV5-1 to TRBJ2-7; 12 nucleotides align to TRBD2. Germline V lookup: CDR1 SGHRS, CDR2 YFSETQ. The CDR3 runs to 15 residues. With 4 bases clipped from V and 2 bases from J, the junction kept 4 bases outside the gene matches. The CDR3 sequence is CASSPSGRVPYEQYF. The CDR3 DNA is TGCGCCAGCAGCCCTAGCGGGAGGGTGCCCTACGAGCAGTACTTC.

The J gene is TRBJ2-7, the V gene TRBV27; 7 bases align to TRBD1. Germline lookup yields CDR1 MNHEY and CDR2 SMNVEV (reference sequence). This CDR3 spans 14 amino acids. The V gene end was trimmed by 5 bases and the J gene end by 6 bases; junction bases not matched to a gene: 10. The CDR3 spells CASSPLRTGREQYF. The CDR3 DNA follows: TGTGCCAGCAGTCCTCTAAGGACAGGCCGCGAGCAGTACTTC.

The genes are TRBV29-1 and TRBJ1-2, with D possibly being TRBD1 (5 bases). Trimming left V 4 bases short and J 8 bases short, with 11 bases between. Germline V gene sequence: CDR1 SQVTM, CDR2 ANQGSEA. The CDR3 totals 11 residues. The DNA for the CDR3 is TGCAGCGTTGTGGGGCTTGGCGGCTACACCTTC. Translating gives CSVVGLGGYTF.

This clone was observed a few times. The chain is built from TRBV5-1 and TRBJ1-5; 10 bases match TRBD1. The CDR3 totals 14 residues. CDR1 is SGHRS, CDR2 YFSETQ, per germline. The junction had 4 bases not matched to a gene; V was cut back by 4 bases and J by 6 bases. The CDR3 region has the DNA TGCGCCAGCAGCACCGGGACAGGGGCTCAGCCCCAGCATTTT. Residues: CASSTGTGAQPQHF.

The rearrangement joins TRBV19 to TRBJ2-7; 7 bases agree with TRBD1. Germline V gene lookup returns CDR1 LNHDA and CDR2 SQIVND (reference sequence). CDR3 length equals 15 residues. The V and J ends lost 2 bases and 3 bases, in that order; junction bases with no gene match: 7. This CDR3 reads CASSIKQGRSYEQYF. DNA of the CDR3: TGTGCCAGTAGTATAAAACAGGGGCGAAGCTACGAGCAGTACTTC.

This clone was seen a handful of times. The rearrangement links TRBV14 to TRBJ2-1; a weak D match, TRBD2 (6 bases). CDR3 length: 17 residues. Deletions cut 4 bases from V and 0 bases from J, with 16 bases between. Germline CDR1 is SGHDN and CDR2 is FVKESK. The CDR3 DNA follows: TGTGCCAGCAGCCTTTTACTCGGGGGAAGCTCCTACAATGAGCAGTTCTTC. It encodes CASSLLLGGSSYNEQFF.

In this sample, this clone turned up a few times. The rearrangement links TRBV19 to TRBJ2-7; 7 positions match TRBD2. V trimming: 3 bases; J trimming: 7 bases; junction bases outside the gene matches: 15. The V gene's germline CDR1 is LNHDA and CDR2 SQIVND (reference sequence). The CDR3 has 16 amino acids. The CDR3 DNA follows: TGTGCCAGTAGTATTCCAGGTTTTGGGACTACCGGAGAGCAGTACTTC. It translates to CASSIPGFGTTGEQYF.

For this clone: At one end, the junction sequence differs from germline, possibly due to a read error. The chain carries TRBV7-7 and TRBJ1-1; D unresolved. The CDR3 extends over 13 amino acids. Germline CDR1 reads SSHAT; CDR2 reads FNYEAQ (reference sequence). DNA of the CDR3: TGTGCTAGCAGCTTGTCCAGTAACACTGAAGCTTTCTTT. This codes for CASSLSSNTEAFF.

This CDR3 reads CASTIGGVNTDTQYF. CDR3 nucleotides: TGTGCCAGCACCATAGGGGGGGTAAACACAGATACGCAGTATTTT. This sequence joins TRBV5-4 and TRBJ2-3, with D maybe TRBD2 (7 bases). The V end lost 6 bases, the J end lost 2 bases, and 16 bases lay between the germline ends. Germline CDR1 reads SGHNT; CDR2 reads YYREEE (reference sequence). CDR3 length equals 15 residues.

V is TRBV4-3 and J is TRBJ2-1, with D tentatively TRBD1 (5 bases). V lost 0 bases to trimming and J lost 6 bases, with 12 bases between them. Per the germline V gene, CDR1 is LGHNA and CDR2 is YSLEER. This CDR3 region has 15 residues. CDR3 residues: CASSQDAGARNEQFF. CDR3 DNA sequence: TGCGCCAGCAGCCAAGATGCTGGGGCCCGCAATGAGCAGTTCTTC.

The V call is TRBV7-8, the J call TRBJ2-2; tentatively, D is TRBD2 (6 bases). The CDR3 has 12 amino acids. Trimming removed 6 bases from V and 4 bases from J, with 6 bases in between. The germline gives CDR1 SGHVS, CDR2 FQNEAQ. CDR3 in amino acids: CASRGGTGELFF. The DNA for the CDR3 is TGTGCCAGCAGGGGAGGCACCGGGGAGCTGTTTTTT.

The V gene is TRBV7-9, the J gene TRBJ1-6, with D possibly TRBD1 on 5 matching bases. Germline loops: CDR1 SEHNR, CDR2 FQNEAQ (reference sequence). This CDR3 region has 14 residues. Deletions cut 1 base from V and 10 bases from J, with 11 bases between. The CDR3 DNA is TGTGCCAGCAGCTTAGAGCAGGGAGGCTCACCCCTCCACTTT. This sequence encodes CASSLEQGGSPLHF. The whole variable domain, remainder taken from reference TRBV7-9 and TRBJ1-6, is DTGVSQNPRHKITKRGQNVTFRCDPISEHNRLYWYRQTLGQGPEFLTYFQNEAQLEKSRLLSDRFSAERPKGSFSTLEIQRTEQGDSAMYLCASSLEQGGSPLHFGNGTRLTVT.

Only a few counts were recorded for this clone. The V and J genes are TRBV15 and TRBJ1-5; D possibly corresponds to TRBD1 (6 bases). The CDR3 is 15 amino acids. Between the trimmed V and J ends, which lost 1 base and 6 bases, there was a span of 13 bases. The germline gives CDR1 LNHNV, CDR2 YYDKDF (reference sequence). The CDR3 nucleotides are TGTGCCACCAGCAGAGGGGTAGGGGGTATTCAGCCCCAGCATTTT. Protein product: CATSRGVGGIQPQHF.

The chain links TRBV4-1 to TRBJ2-2, with D tentatively TRBD1 (7 bases). From germline, CDR1 is MGHRA and CDR2 YSYEKL. This CDR3 has 16 amino acids. V lost 1 base and J 4 bases, leaving 13 bases between the germline ends. The CDR3 coding sequence is TGCGCCAGCAGCCAAGGGAGGGGGCTCGGCACCGGGGAGCTGTTTTTT. It translates to CASSQGRGLGTGELFF.

The genes are TRBV4-1 and TRBJ2-3; 11 nucleotides match TRBD2. CDR1 MGHRA and CDR2 YSYEKL come from the germline V gene. V lost 4 bases, J lost 1 base, and 4 bases stayed unmatched. The CDR3 is made up of 16 amino acids. The CDR3 bases are TGCGCCAGCAGCCGCTTACTAGCGGGGGGCACAGATACGCAGTATTTT. Protein sequence: CASSRLLAGGTDTQYF.

The chain carries TRBV5-1 and TRBJ2-7, with 10 bases matching TRBD1. The CDR3 is made up of 15 amino acids. Germline CDR1 SGHRS, CDR2 YFSETQ. J was trimmed by 8 bases and V by 0 bases; bases with no gene match: 8. The CDR3: CASSLVGTGDRKQYF. The CDR3 DNA is TGCGCCAGCAGCTTGGTCGGGACAGGGGACAGGAAGCAGTACTTC.